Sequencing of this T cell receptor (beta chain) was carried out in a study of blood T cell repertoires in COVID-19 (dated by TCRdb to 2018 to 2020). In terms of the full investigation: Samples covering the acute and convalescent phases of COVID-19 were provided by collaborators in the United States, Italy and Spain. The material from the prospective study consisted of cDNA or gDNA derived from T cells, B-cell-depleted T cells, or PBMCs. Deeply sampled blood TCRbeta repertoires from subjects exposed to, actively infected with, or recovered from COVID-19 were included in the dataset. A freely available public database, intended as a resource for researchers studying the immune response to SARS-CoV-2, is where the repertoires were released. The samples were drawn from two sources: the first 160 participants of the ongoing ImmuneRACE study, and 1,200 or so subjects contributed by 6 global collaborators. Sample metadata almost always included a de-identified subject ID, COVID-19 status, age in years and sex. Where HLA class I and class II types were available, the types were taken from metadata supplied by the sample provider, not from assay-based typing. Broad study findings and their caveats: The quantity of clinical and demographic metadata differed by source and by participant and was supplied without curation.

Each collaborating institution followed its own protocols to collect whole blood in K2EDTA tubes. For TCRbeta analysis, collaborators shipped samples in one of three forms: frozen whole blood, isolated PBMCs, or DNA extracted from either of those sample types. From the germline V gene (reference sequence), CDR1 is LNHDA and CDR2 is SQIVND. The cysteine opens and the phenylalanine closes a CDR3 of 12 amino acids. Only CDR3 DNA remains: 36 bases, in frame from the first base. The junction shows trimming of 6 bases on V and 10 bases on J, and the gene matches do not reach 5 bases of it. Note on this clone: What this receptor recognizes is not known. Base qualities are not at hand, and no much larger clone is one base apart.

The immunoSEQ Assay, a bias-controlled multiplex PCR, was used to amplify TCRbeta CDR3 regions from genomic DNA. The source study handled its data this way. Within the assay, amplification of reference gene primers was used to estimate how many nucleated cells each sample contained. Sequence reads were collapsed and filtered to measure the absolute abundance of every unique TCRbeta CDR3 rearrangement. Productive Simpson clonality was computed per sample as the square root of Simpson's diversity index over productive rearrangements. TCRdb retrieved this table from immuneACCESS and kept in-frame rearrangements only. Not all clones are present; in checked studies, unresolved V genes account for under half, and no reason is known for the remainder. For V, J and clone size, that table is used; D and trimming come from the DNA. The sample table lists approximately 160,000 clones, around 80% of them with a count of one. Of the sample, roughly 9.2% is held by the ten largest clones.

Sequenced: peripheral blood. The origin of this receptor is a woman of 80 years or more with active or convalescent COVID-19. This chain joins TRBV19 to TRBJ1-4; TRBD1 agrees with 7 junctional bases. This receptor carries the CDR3 CASSVDRAKLFF. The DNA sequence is TGTGCCAGTAGCGTCGACAGGGCAAAACTGTTTTTT.